A single count supports the clone carrying this T cell receptor (beta chain). This specimen belongs to a study of blood T cell repertoires in COVID-19. Study information: From T cells, B-cell-depleted T cells, or PBMCs came the material, which was cDNA or gDNA.

Original handling: Nucleated cell counts were estimated from reference gene primer amplification. Generated by immunoSEQ multiplex PCR, the TCRdb table keeps only in-frame clones and is missing some. V, J and clone size are those of that table, while D and trimming were read from the DNA. Seen here are about 200,000 clones, around 92% observed once, and the top ten hold about 4%. CDR1 and CDR2 from the germline V gene are SGHTA and FQGNSA. The CDR3 runs to 13 residues. The junction had 6 bases not matched to a gene; V was cut back by 6 bases and J by 5 bases. Sequences were obtained from PBMCs or T cells enriched from blood (not recorded which). The chain couples TRBV7-2 to TRBJ1-1; 7 bases are shared with TRBD1. The sequence derives from a young woman with acute COVID-19. The CDR3 protein is CASSRQGSTEAFF. The CDR3 coding sequence is TGTGCCAGCAGTCGACAGGGTTCAACTGAAGCTTTCTTT.